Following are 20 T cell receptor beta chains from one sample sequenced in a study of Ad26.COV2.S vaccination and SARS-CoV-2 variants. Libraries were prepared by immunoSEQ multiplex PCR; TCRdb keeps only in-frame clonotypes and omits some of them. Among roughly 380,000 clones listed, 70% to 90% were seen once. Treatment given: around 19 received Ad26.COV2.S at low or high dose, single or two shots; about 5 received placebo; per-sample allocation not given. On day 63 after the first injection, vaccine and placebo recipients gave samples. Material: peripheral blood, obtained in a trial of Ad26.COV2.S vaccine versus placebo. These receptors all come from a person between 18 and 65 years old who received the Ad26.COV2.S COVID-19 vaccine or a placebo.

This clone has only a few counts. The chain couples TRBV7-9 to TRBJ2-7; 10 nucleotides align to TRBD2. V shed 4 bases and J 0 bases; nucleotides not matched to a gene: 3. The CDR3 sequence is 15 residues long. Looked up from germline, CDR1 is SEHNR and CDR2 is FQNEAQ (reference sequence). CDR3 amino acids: CASSYSGGSSYEQYF. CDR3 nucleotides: TGTGCCAGCAGCTATAGCGGGGGGAGCTCCTACGAGCAGTACTTC.

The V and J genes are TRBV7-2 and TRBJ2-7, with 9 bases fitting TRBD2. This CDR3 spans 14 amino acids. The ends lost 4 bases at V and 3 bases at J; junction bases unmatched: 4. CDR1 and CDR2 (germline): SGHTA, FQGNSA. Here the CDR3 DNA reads TGTGCCAGCAGCTCGCCGACTAGCGGCTACGAGCAGTACTTC. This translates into CASSSPTSGYEQYF.

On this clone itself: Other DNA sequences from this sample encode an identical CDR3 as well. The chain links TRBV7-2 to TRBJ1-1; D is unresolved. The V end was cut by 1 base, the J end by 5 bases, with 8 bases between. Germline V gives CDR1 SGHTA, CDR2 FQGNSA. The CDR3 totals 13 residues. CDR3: CASSLEGGTEAFF. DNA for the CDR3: TGTGCCAGCAGCTTAGAGGGAGGGACTGAAGCTTTCTTT.

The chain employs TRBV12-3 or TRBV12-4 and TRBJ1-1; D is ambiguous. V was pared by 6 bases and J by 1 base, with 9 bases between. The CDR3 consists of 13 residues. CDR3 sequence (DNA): TGTGCCAGCAGCCTGGACTCGAACACTGAAGCTTTCTTT. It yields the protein CASSLDSNTEAFF.

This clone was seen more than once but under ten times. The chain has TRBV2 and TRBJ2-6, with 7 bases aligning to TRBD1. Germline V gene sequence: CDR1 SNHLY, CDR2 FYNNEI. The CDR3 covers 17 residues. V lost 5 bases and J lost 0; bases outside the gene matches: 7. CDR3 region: CASSRTGSSSGANVLTF. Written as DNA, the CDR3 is TGTGCCAGCAGTAGGACAGGATCGAGCTCTGGGGCCAACGTCCTGACTTTC.

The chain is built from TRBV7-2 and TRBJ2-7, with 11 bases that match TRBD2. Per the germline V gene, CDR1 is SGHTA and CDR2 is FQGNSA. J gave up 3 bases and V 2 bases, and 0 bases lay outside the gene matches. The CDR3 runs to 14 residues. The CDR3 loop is CASSLLAGGYEQYF. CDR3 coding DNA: TGTGCCAGCAGCTTACTAGCGGGGGGCTACGAGCAGTACTTC.

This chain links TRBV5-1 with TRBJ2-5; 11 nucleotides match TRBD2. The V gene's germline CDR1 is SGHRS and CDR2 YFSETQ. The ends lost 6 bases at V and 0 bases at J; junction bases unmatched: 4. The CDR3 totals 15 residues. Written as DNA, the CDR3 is TGCGCCAGCACCTTAGCGGGGGGGTACCAAGAGACCCAGTACTTC. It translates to CASTLAGGYQETQYF.

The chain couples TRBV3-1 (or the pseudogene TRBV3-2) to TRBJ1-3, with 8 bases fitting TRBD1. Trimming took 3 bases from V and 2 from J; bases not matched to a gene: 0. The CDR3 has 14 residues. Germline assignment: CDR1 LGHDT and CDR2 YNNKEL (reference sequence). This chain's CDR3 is CASSQTGAGNTIYF. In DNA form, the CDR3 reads TGTGCCAGCAGCCAGACAGGGGCTGGAAACACCATATATTTT.

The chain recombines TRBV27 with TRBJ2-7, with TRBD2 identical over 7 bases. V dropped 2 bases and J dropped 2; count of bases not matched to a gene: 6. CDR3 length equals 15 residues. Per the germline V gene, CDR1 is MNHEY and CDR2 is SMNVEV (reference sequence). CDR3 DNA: TGTGCCAGCAGTTTAGGTAGCGGGTACCCCTACGAGCAGTACTTC. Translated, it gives CASSLGSGYPYEQYF.

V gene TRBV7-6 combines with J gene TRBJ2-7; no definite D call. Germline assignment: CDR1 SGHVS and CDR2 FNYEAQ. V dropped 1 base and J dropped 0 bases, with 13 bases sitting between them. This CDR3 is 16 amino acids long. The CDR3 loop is CASSLESAGYSYEQYF. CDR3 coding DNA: TGTGCCAGCAGCTTAGAATCGGCAGGCTACTCCTACGAGCAGTACTTC. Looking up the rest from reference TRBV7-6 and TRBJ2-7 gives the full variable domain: GAGVSQSPRYKVTKRGQDVALRCDPISGHVSLYWYRQALGQGPEFLTYFNYEAQQDKSGLPNDRFSAERPEGSISTLTIQRTEQRDSAMYRCASSLESAGYSYEQYFGPGTRLTVT.

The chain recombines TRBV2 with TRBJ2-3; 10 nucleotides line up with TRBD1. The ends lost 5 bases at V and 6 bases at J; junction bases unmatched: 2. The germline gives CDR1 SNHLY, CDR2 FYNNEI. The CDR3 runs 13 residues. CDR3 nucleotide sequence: TGTGCCAGCAGTCGGGACAGGGGTGATACGCAGTATTTT. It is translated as CASSRDRGDTQYF.

In nucleotides, the CDR3 is TGTGCCAGCAGTTACGGTTCTCGGGGACGGAATGAGCAGTTCTTC. Translation: CASSYGSRGRNEQFF. The chain links TRBV6-5 to TRBJ2-1, with D perhaps matching TRBD1 or TRBD2 (5 bases each). The CDR3 totals 15 residues. V was trimmed by 2 bases and J by 7 bases, leaving 15 bases between them. CDR1 is MNHEY, CDR2 SVGAGI, per germline.

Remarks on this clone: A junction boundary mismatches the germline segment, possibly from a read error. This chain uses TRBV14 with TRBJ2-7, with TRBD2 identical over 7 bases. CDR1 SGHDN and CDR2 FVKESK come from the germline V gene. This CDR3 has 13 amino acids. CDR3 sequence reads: CASSRLASHEQYF. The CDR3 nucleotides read TGTGCCAGCAGCCGACTAGCCTCCCACGAGCAGTACTTC.

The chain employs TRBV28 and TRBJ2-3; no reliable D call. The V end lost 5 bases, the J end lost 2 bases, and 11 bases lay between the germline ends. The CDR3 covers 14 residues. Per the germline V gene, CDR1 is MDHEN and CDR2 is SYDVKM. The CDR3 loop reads CASSPRQATDTQYF. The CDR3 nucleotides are TGTGCCAGCAGTCCTAGGCAGGCCACAGATACGCAGTATTTT. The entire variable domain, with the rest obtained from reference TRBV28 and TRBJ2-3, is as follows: DVKVTQSSRYLVKRTGEKVFLECVQDMDHENMFWYRQDPGLGLRLIYFSYDVKMKEKGDIPEGYSVSREKKERFSLILESASTNQTSMYLCASSPRQATDTQYFGPGTRLTVL.

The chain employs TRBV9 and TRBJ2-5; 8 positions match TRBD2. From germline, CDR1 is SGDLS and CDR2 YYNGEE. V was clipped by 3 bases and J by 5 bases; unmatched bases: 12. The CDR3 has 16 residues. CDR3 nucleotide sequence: TGTGCCAGCAGCGCGCTGAACGGCGGGGGGCAGGAGACCCAGTACTTC. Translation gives CASSALNGGGQETQYF.

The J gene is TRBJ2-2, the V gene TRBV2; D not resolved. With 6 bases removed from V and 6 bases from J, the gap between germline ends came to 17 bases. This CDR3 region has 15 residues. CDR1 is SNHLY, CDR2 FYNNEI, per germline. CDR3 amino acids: CASSLDIPYAGELFF. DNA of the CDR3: TGTGCCAGCAGCCTCGACATCCCGTACGCCGGGGAGCTGTTTTTT.

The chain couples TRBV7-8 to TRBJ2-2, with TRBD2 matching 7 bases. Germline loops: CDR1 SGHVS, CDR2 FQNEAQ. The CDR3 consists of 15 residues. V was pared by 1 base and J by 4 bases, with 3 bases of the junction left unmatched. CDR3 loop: CASSLGGGGTGELFF. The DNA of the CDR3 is TGTGCCAGCAGCTTAGGGGGGGGTGGCACCGGGGAGCTGTTTTTT.

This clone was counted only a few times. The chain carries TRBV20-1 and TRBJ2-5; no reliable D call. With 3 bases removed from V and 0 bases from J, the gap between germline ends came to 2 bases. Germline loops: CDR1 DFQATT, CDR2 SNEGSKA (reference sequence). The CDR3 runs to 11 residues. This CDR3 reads CSASDQETQYF. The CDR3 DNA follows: TGCAGTGCTAGCGACCAAGAGACCCAGTACTTC.

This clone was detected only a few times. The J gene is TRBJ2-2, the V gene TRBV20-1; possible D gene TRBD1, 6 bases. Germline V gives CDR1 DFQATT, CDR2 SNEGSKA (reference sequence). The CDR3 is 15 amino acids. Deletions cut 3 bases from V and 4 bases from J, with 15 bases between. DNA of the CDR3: TGCAGTGCTAGTGTGGGGGCGTTGAGCACCGGGGAGCTGTTTTTT. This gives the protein CSASVGALSTGELFF.

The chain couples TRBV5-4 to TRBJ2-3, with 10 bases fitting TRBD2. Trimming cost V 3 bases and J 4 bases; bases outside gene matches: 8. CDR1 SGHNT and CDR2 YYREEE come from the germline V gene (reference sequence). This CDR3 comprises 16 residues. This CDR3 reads CASSSIAGGGSDTQYF. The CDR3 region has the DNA TGTGCCAGCAGCTCCATAGCGGGAGGAGGATCAGATACGCAGTATTTT. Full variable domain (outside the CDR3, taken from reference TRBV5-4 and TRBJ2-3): ETGVTQSPTHLIKTRGQQVTLRCSSQSGHNTVSWYQQALGQGPQFIFQYYREEENGRGNFPPRFSGLQFPNYSSELNVNALELDDSALYLCASSSIAGGGSDTQYFGPGTRLTVL.